Sequencing of this T cell receptor beta chain was carried out in a study of a mutant IDH1 vaccine in newly diagnosed glioma. Looking at the study overall: It was radiotherapy, temozolomide, or both that patients received previously, with most receiving both. Study-level results: Variations in leading peripheral T cell clonotypes appeared to have no connection with pseudoprogression.

The time point was: week 35, safety follow-up. Every vaccination contained 300 ug of the mutant IDH1 20-mer peptide and was paired with topical imiquimod. Concerning this clone: Its antigen is currently unknown. An end of the junction differs from the germline gene, which may be a read error.

The protocol was immunoSEQ multiplex PCR, while the TCRdb copy is restricted to in-frame clones and leaves out a portion. The repertoire has some 42,000 clones, approximately 80% of them found once; the top ten carry 4% to 5.5%. Sequencing was performed on PBMCs, taken from a glioma patient whose treatment included an IDH1 peptide vaccine. This clonotype was sampled from a woman between 50 and 59 years old with glioma.

The CDR3 nucleotides read TGTGCCAGCAGCGAAGGGGGACTCTCTGGAAACACCATATATTTT. Translation: CASSEGGLSGNTIYF. This chain uses TRBV2 with TRBJ1-3; D possibly corresponds to TRBD1 (6 bases). CDR1 is SNHLY, CDR2 FYNNEI, per germline. CDR3 size: 15 residues.